One and the same sample provided the 29 T cell receptor beta chains below, sequenced in a study of vaccination and CD4 T cells after COVID-19 (dated by TCRdb to between 2021 and 2024). What this sample's treatment or condition label stands for: approximately nine-day PBMC culture with coronavirus spike peptide pools or control peptides (ViraFEST assay). CD4+ T cells from unexposed donors were collected before the COVID-19 pandemic (2011-2018). Library preparation employed PCR. The instrument was an Illumina iSeq 100. TCR sequencing of DNA from cultured CD4+ T cells used the Oncomine TCR Beta short-read assay at the Johns Hopkins FTIC core. The public reads were reanalyzed by TCRdb: fastp trimming at Q25, MiXCR alignment, in-frame beta chains only. Duplicate CDR3 protein sequences are folded into a single record with the most common DNA and genes. The sample data list about 9,400 distinct CDR3 sequences, and almost 50% of these were observed just once. The ten largest clonotypes hold roughly 24% of the sample.

Their target antigens are unknown. The specimen sequenced was CD4+ T cells from blood, cultured in vitro. The origin of the receptors is a human donor in good health.

This chain connects TRBV20-1 to TRBJ2-3; TRBD1 is a possible D gene (7 bases). V was shortened by 1 base and J by 4 bases, with 12 bases between the two germline ends. The CDR3 runs to 14 residues. The germline gives CDR1 DFQATT, CDR2 SNEGSKA (reference sequence). In nucleotides, the CDR3 is TGCAGTGCTAGAGCCCCAGGGGGGTCAGATACGCAGTATTTT. This encodes CSARAPGGSDTQYF.

This rearrangement joins TRBV7-8 to TRBJ1-5, with D unresolved. The CDR3 consists of 14 residues. Trimming removed 0 bases at V and 7 bases at J, with 10 bases between. Germline V gene lookup returns CDR1 SGHVS and CDR2 FQNEAQ. Here the CDR3 reads CASSLAGGSQPQHF. CDR3 DNA sequence: TGTGCCAGCAGCTTAGCAGGAGGGTCCCAGCCCCAGCATTTT.

V is TRBV19 and J is TRBJ1-5, with D unresolved. The germline V and J ends were trimmed by 9 bases and 2 bases, with 11 bases remaining between them. Germline V CDR1 and CDR2: LNHDA, SQIVND (reference sequence). This CDR3 is 13 amino acids long. CDR3 amino acids: CASRQAGNQPQHF. CDR3 in DNA: TGTGCCAGCAGACAAGCGGGCAATCAGCCCCAGCATTTT.

This clonotype was picked up a small number of times. The rearrangement links TRBV10-2 to TRBJ1-1, with D perhaps matching TRBD1 (5 bases). The V and J ends lost 7 bases and 6 bases respectively, with 15 bases between them. Per the germline V gene, CDR1 is WSHSY and CDR2 is SAAADI. This CDR3 spans 13 amino acids. Here the CDR3 DNA reads TGCGCCAGCAATCTGTCGGGGGGACCTGAAGCTTTCTTT. This translates into CASNLSGGPEAFF.

V and J are TRBV19 and TRBJ1-1, with a tentative D call TRBD1 (5 bases). V gave up 5 bases and J gave up 7 bases, with 11 bases separating them. The CDR3 extends over 12 amino acids. Looked up from germline, CDR1 is LNHDA and CDR2 is SQIVND (reference sequence). CDR3 in amino acids: CASSSGGSEAFF. DNA of the CDR3: TGTGCCAGTAGTTCGGGGGGGAGTGAAGCTTTCTTT.

This clonotype was counted only a few times. The chain employs TRBV2 and TRBJ2-7; D unclear. This CDR3 has 12 residues. CDR1 is SNHLY, CDR2 FYNNEI, per germline. V shed 8 bases and J shed 2 bases, with 10 bases lying between them. CDR3 sequence reads: CASLGLTYEQYF. The CDR3 region has the DNA TGTGCCAGCCTCGGGTTAACCTACGAGCAGTACTTC.

The CDR3 reads CASSLATGGKETQYF. The CDR3 nucleotides read TGTGCCAGCAGCTTAGCGACAGGGGGTAAAGAGACCCAGTACTTC. The chain uses TRBV7-9 and TRBJ2-5, with TRBD1 identical over 9 bases. Trimming removed 0 bases from V and 3 bases from J; junction bases left unmatched: 2. This CDR3 region has 15 residues. Per germline, CDR1 SEHNR and CDR2 FQNEAQ (reference sequence).

J is TRBJ1-1 and V is TRBV6-1, with D possibly matching TRBD1 (5 bases). CDR1 is MNHNS, CDR2 SASEGT, per germline. The CDR3 has 13 residues. Trimming took 6 bases from V and 1 from J, leaving 9 bases between them. The CDR3 sequence: CASRATANTEAFF. DNA for the CDR3: TGTGCCAGCAGGGCGACAGCGAACACTGAAGCTTTCTTT.

This clonotype was counted a few times. The genes are TRBV11-3 and TRBJ2-2; D might be TRBD1 (5 bases). The CDR3 has 16 residues. The V gene's germline CDR1 is SGHNT and CDR2 YENEEA. V lost 5 bases, J lost 6 bases, and 19 bases lay in between. The CDR3 DNA is TGTGCCAGCAGCACCCGCCAGGGTAGTATCGCCGGGGAGCTGTTTTTT. Protein: CASSTRQGSIAGELFF.

This clonotype appeared a few times. Here the CDR3 DNA reads TGTGCCAGCAGCTTACGAGTAGCGGGGAACACCGGGGAGCTGTTTTTT. It codes for CASSLRVAGNTGELFF. V gene TRBV7-2 combines with J gene TRBJ2-2; TRBD2 aligns across 7 bases. There are 16 residues in the CDR3. Per the germline V gene, CDR1 is SGHTA and CDR2 is FQGNSA. Unmatched junction bases numbered 4, after V lost 2 bases and J lost 1 base.

The table lists this clonotype with a few counts. The chain has TRBV7-6 and TRBJ2-3, with a weak D call TRBD2 (5 bases). The V and J ends lost 6 bases and 3 bases respectively, with 19 bases between them. Germline-derived CDR1 and CDR2 are SGHVS and FNYEAQ. The CDR3 loop spans 16 amino acids. CDR3: CASRLGSGFGTDTQYF. The CDR3 region has the DNA TGTGCCAGCAGACTAGGTTCGGGGTTTGGTACAGATACGCAGTATTTT.

The chain is built from TRBV15 and TRBJ2-1; D tentatively reads TRBD1 or TRBD2 (6 bases each). Germline V gene data show CDR1 as LNHNV and CDR2 as YYDKDF (reference sequence). The CDR3 loop spans 14 amino acids. The V and J ends lost 4 bases and 9 bases respectively, with 16 bases between them. Written as DNA, the CDR3 is TGTGCCACCAGCAATGAGGGGGGCTCGACTGAGCAGTTCTTC. It specifies CATSNEGGSTEQFF.

The V and J genes are TRBV20-1 and TRBJ1-1; maybe TRBD1 (5 bases). The CDR3 is 14 amino acids. V was clipped by 2 bases and J by 4 bases, with 14 bases between them. In germline, CDR1 is DFQATT, CDR2 SNEGSKA (reference sequence). CDR3 nucleotides: TGCAGTGCTAGAAGCGGGGCGCGGAGCACTGAAGCTTTCTTT. Its translation: CSARSGARSTEAFF.

The V call is TRBV2, the J call TRBJ2-3, with 7 bases fitting TRBD2. V was pared by 5 bases and J by 6 bases, with 11 bases of the junction left unmatched. This CDR3 region has 15 residues. The germline V gene encodes CDR1 SNHLY and CDR2 FYNNEI. This CDR3 reads CASSSDSGPLDTQYF. The CDR3 DNA is TGTGCCAGCAGTTCAGATAGCGGGCCCCTTGATACGCAGTATTTT.

CDR3 sequence (DNA): TGTGCCTGGAGTGACGCCTGGTCTATTCTGAACACTGAAGCTTTCTTT. Translated: CAWSDAWSILNTEAFF. The chain is built from TRBV30 and TRBJ1-1; no clear D gene. The CDR3 has 16 amino acids. The germline V gene has CDR1 GTSNPN and CDR2 SVGIG (reference sequence). V lost 1 base to trimming and J lost 0 bases, with 15 bases between them.

The chain links TRBV3-1 to TRBJ2-7, with D maybe TRBD2 (6 bases). Germline-derived CDR1 and CDR2 are LGHDT and YNNKEL (reference sequence). The length of the CDR3 is 16 residues. The V gene lost 2 bases and the J gene lost 3 bases, with 17 bases spanning the gap. DNA of the CDR3: TGTGCCAGCAGCCAAACGGGAGTCAGGAATTACTACGAGCAGTACTTC. Its protein is CASSQTGVRNYYEQYF.

This chain joins TRBV5-5 and TRBJ2-7; TRBD1 agrees at 8 bases. Per germline, CDR1 SGHKS and CDR2 YYEKEE (reference sequence). V lost 6 bases, J lost 2 bases, and 7 bases stayed unmatched. The CDR3 spans 14 residues. For the CDR3, the DNA is TGTGCCAGCACGCGGACAGGGCATACCTACGAGCAGTACTTC. Translating gives CASTRTGHTYEQYF.

This clonotype was found a few times. The gene calls are TRBV20-1 and TRBJ2-7; D uncertain. CDR1 is DFQATT and CDR2 is SNEGSKA in the germline V gene (reference sequence). The V end was cut by 4 bases, the J end by 0 bases, with 13 bases between. CDR3 length: 14 amino acids. The CDR3 region has the DNA TGCAGTGCTATGCTCAGTTTTAGCTCCTACGAGCAGTACTTC. Translating gives CSAMLSFSSYEQYF.

This clonotype was detected only a few times. This chain uses TRBV7-8 with TRBJ2-6; D not resolved. CDR1 and CDR2 (germline): SGHVS, FQNEAQ. Deletions cut 0 bases from V and 4 bases from J, with 7 bases between. This CDR3 has 15 amino acids. The CDR3 DNA follows: TGTGCCAGCAGCTTAGCGGGAACCGGGGCCAACGTCCTGACTTTC. This sequence encodes CASSLAGTGANVLTF.

The chain has TRBV12-5 and TRBJ2-1; D possibly uses TRBD1 or TRBD2 (5 bases each). Germline V gives CDR1 LGHNT, CDR2 FRNRAP. V lost 0 bases, J lost 12 bases, and 9 bases lay in between. The CDR3 loop spans 12 amino acids. The CDR3 DNA sequence: TGTGCTAGTGGTTTGGTACGGGGCGGGCAGTTCTTC. Translating it yields CASGLVRGGQFF.

The chain employs TRBV5-1 and TRBJ2-3, with D possibly matching TRBD2 (5 bases). Germline CDR1 reads SGHRS; CDR2 reads YFSETQ. V was clipped by 4 bases and J by 2 bases, with 14 bases between them. This CDR3 is 15 amino acids long. The CDR3 is CASSGETPLTDTQYF. The CDR3 DNA reads as TGCGCCAGCAGCGGGGAGACGCCCCTCACAGATACGCAGTATTTT.

This clonotype was seen a few times. The chain is built from TRBV14 and TRBJ2-7, with D perhaps TRBD1 (6 bases). The CDR3 has 17 residues. V was shortened by 3 bases and J by 0 bases, with 18 bases between the two germline ends. Per germline, CDR1 SGHDN and CDR2 FVKESK. The chain's CDR3 is CASSQGTLNFSSYEQYF. The CDR3 coding sequence is TGTGCCAGCAGCCAGGGGACACTAAACTTCAGCTCCTACGAGCAGTACTTC.

V usage is TRBV19 and J usage is TRBJ1-1; the D is unclear. CDR1 is LNHDA and CDR2 is SQIVND in the germline V gene (reference sequence). V shed 6 bases and J shed 1 base, with 12 bases lying between them. CDR3 length: 14 amino acids. The CDR3 DNA reads as TGTGCCAGTAGCCCTGATATGGGGAACACTGAAGCTTTCTTT. This codes for CASSPDMGNTEAFF.

This clonotype was detected a few times. The V and J genes are TRBV29-1 and TRBJ2-3; 7 positions match TRBD2. V was pared by 4 bases and J by 3 bases, with 10 bases of the junction left unmatched. Germline loops: CDR1 SQVTM, CDR2 ANQGSEA. The CDR3 is made up of 15 amino acids. The CDR3 reads CSVAGGGVSTDTQYF. CDR3 coding DNA: TGCAGCGTTGCTGGGGGGGGGGTATCTACAGATACGCAGTATTTT.

The gene calls are TRBV14 and TRBJ2-4; D remains unclear. There are 15 residues in the CDR3. Germline V gene sequence: CDR1 SGHDN, CDR2 FVKESK. V was trimmed by 0 bases and J by 0 bases, leaving 6 bases between them. CDR3 sequence reads: CASSQEGLAKNIQYF. In DNA form, the CDR3 reads TGTGCCAGCAGCCAAGAAGGGCTAGCCAAAAACATTCAGTACTTC.

The chain has TRBV28 and TRBJ1-3; TRBD1 is a possible D gene (6 bases). V lost 6 bases to trimming and J lost 2 bases, with 11 bases between them. There are 14 residues in the CDR3. The V gene's germline CDR1 is MDHEN and CDR2 SYDVKM. The CDR3 here is CASSPRQAGNTIYF. CDR3 bases: TGTGCCAGCAGCCCTAGACAGGCTGGAAACACCATATATTTT.

There are a few counts of this clonotype. The rearrangement uses TRBV19 and TRBJ2-7; 10 bases match TRBD2. V shed 2 bases, J shed 3 bases, and the junction held 4 bases outside the gene matches. Germline assignment: CDR1 LNHDA and CDR2 SQIVND (reference sequence). This CDR3 is 15 amino acids long. The chain's CDR3 is CASSIKGTSVYEQYF. CDR3 DNA: TGTGCCAGTAGTATAAAGGGGACTAGCGTCTACGAGCAGTACTTC.

The chain combines TRBV7-6 with TRBJ2-5, with a weak D call TRBD2 (5 bases). The CDR3 contains 15 residues. Trimming left V 1 base short and J 5 bases short, with 14 bases between. Germline V CDR1 and CDR2: SGHVS, FNYEAQ. CDR3 amino acids: CASSLGSPRGETQYF. The CDR3 nucleotides read TGTGCCAGCAGCTTAGGAAGCCCACGAGGGGAGACCCAGTACTTC.

This chain uses TRBV5-1 with TRBJ2-7; D tentatively fits TRBD1 or TRBD2 (5 bases each). The CDR3 spans 15 residues. Germline-derived CDR1 and CDR2 are SGHRS and YFSETQ. The V and J ends lost 3 bases and 6 bases respectively, with 19 bases between them. Here the CDR3 DNA reads TGCGCCAGCAGCTGGGCCGGGACGCGCACCTCCGAGCAGTACTTC. Encoded protein: CASSWAGTRTSEQYF.